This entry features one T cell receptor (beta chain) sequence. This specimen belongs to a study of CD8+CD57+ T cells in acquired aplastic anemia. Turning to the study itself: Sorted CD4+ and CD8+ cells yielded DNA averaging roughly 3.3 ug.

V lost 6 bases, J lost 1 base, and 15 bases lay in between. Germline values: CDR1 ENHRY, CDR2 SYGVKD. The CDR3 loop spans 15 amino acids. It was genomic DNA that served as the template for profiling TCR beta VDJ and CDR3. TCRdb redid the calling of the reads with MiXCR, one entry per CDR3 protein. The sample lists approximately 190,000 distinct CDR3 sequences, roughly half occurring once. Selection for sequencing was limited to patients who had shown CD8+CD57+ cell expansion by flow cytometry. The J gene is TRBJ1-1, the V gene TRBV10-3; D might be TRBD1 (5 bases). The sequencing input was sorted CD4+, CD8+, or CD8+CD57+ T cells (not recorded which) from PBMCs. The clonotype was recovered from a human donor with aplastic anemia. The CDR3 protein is CAIRTTGFKNTEAFF. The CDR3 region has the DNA TGTGCCATCAGGACTACAGGTTTTAAGAACACTGAAGCTTTCTTT.